The subject of this entry is one TCR beta chain. There are a few counts of this clone. The antigen this receptor binds is unknown. Qualities for individual bases were not recorded, and no much larger clone is one base off. The data were obtained in a study of cytomegalovirus exposure and HLA in healthy donors (dated by TCRdb to 2016 to 2017). Regarding the research as a whole: An earlier analysis of several hundred of the donors reported about 250 Gb of sequence data and 100 million to 130 million unique TCR beta sequences from some 180 million T cells. Roughly 310 gigabases of sequencing data and tens of millions of unique TCR sequences were included in an early release covering about 700 HLA-typed donors. Among the approximately 400 genotyped donors, about 85% belonged to the genetic ancestry cluster associated with self-reported Caucasian donors. The study was designed to test whether signatures of past pathogen exposure could be identified by cataloging public T cell receptors. The T cell repertoires of under 700 subjects were profiled by immunosequencing and related to cytomegalovirus serostatus. A separate validation cohort of 100 to 150 different subjects was used in addition to the approximately 640-subject first cohort. To predict cytomegalovirus infection status, the study combined high-throughput TCR immunosequencing, statistical association of individual TCRs with disease status, and machine learning. In a later analysis, previously published TCR beta repertoires from several hundred donors were re-analyzed and high-resolution HLA genotyping was added so that TCR occurrence patterns could be studied. The later analysis used no new phenotypic data to find candidate immune exposures, relying instead on TCR beta sequences and their occurrence across donors. An earlier analysis of roughly 580 of the donors used high-throughput TCR beta sequencing to judge whether each TCR beta V gene segment behaved as functional or pseudogenic. Donor age, sex, ethnicity and CMV serostatus were collected together with the repertoire data. In a later genetic analysis, genome-wide SNP genotypes for 398 of the 666 donors were used, and that subset was treated as a discovery cohort. Every discovery cohort repertoire had been produced on one sequencing platform. HLA typing covered class I and class II loci at four-digit resolution. Typing coverage differed by locus: A, B, C, DRB1 and DQB1 were typed in roughly 629-630 donors, DQA1 in about 500, DPA1 in around 600, and DPB1 in around 490. Roughly 5 DR-DQ haplotypes were handled as single units for association and clustering, since linkage in the cohort was strong. Among around 400 genotyped donors of the cohort, an average of approximately 240,000 unique TCR beta nucleotide sequences was sequenced per donor, of which roughly 17% were non-productive.

What the work shows at the level of the full study, not this receptor alone: A total of some 180 TCR beta chains were listed by the study as associated with cytomegalovirus. Cytomegalovirus status was reported to be diagnosed by the classifier with high specificity and sensitivity in both the original and validation cohorts. According to a later analysis, TCR association rates differed among HLA loci, with DRB1 alleles showing the most associated TCRs and HLA-C alleles showing the fewest. The authors suggested that the approach could potentially be generalized to other disease states and immunological phenotypes. A further reported finding was that TCR beta sequences accurately predicted the HLA-A and HLA-B alleles for most subjects in the first cohort. The 87-base-pair reads could not distinguish some IMGT-functional V segments, including TRBV6-2 and TRBV6-3, so those segments were excluded. Strong co-occurrence of HLA alleles, especially DR and DQ, made assigning TCR associations to individual alleles difficult. Most CMV-associated TCR beta chains appeared to be HLA-restricted in a later analysis, and the HLA associations seemed to be driven largely by CMV exposure. Because counts were too low, seventeen rarely observed V segments, including chromosome 9 orphons, were excluded from the earlier analysis of 587 of the donors. Correlated functional status among segregating V segments might reflect linkage disequilibrium, but an unknown experimental factor could not be ruled out. The presence/absence analyses assumed that sequencing depth was roughly uniform across donors, and that assumption may not be true. In a later genetic analysis, a missense DCLRE1C variant was associated with V-gene and J-gene trimming of TCR beta chains, and the association was replicated in an independent cohort. A later analysis reported that several top co-occurrence clusters appeared linked to parvovirus B19, influenza, CMV and Epstein-Barr virus. The sequencing pipeline was judged likely to have produced a cluster of highly shared sequence variants as a technical artifact. An earlier analysis of 450 to 750 of the donors showed that most TCR beta V segments appeared in productive rearrangements either about 87% or about 30% of the time, which broadly matched IMGT annotations. HLA typing was unavailable for some donors at each locus, so association tests used only the typed subset. In this cohort, only TCR beta chains were sequenced, and detectable features were limited by the absence of alpha or paired-chain data. In vitro tests confirmed that three of the cytomegalovirus-associated TCR beta chains recognize cytomegalovirus antigens. At a false discovery rate of 0.05, a later analysis linked some 18,000 TCR beta sequences to specific HLA alleles. According to a later genetic analysis, donors in an Asian-associated ancestry cluster had fewer N-insertions in productive TCRs than the approximately 650-donor mean. Most TCR sequences were observed very rarely across donors, whereas some public TCRs were present in many individuals. Immune exposure information for the cohort was limited to CMV serostatus. In a later analysis, HLA-associated TCR beta chains were found to be more clonally expanded and to have lower generation probabilities than equally common non-associated chains.

The CDR3 measures 14 amino acids from cysteine to phenylalanine. Only the CDR3 region is kept as DNA, spanning 42 bases read in frame from base 1. V and J lose 6 bases and 1 base, and a span of 13 bases separates them. CDR1 is given as SGHRS and CDR2 as YFSETQ, both from the germline V gene. The cohort was made up of 650 to 700 healthy bone marrow donors. At the time of sampling, all cohort members were nominally healthy, though unrecorded immune exposures were likely present. The donor was CMV seronegative and was included in the group of a few hundred seronegative cohort members. Every donor gave a peripheral blood sample, and the peripheral blood mononuclear cells from that sample were used for TCR beta sequencing. Genomic DNA was extracted from the blood cell samples with the Qiagen DNeasy Blood Extraction Kit. The library came from the immunoSEQ multiplex PCR assay. The multiplex PCR relied on a mix of 60 forward primers for TCR Vbeta segments and 13 reverse primers for TCR Jbeta segments. A multiplex PCR assay on genomic DNA amplified the CDR3 region of rearranged TCR beta genes. On the Illumina HiSeq System, the amplified TCR beta libraries were sequenced as 87-base-pair reads. In the source study's methods: In a later analysis, tens of millions of unique TCR beta chains were counted across the roughly 670 repertoires, and approximately 11 million of these chains were shared by at least two donors. A nearest-neighbor algorithm error-corrected the raw reads and collapsed the reads into unique sequences, merging closely related sequences to remove PCR and sequencing errors. CDR3 sequences were aligned to IMGT reference sequences to assign V, D and J gene segments. For a sequence to be retained, a match of at least six nucleotides to both a V gene segment and a J gene segment was required. A rearrangement was called productive if the CDR3 had no stop codons and remained in frame with V and J, and every other rearrangement was called non-productive. CDR3 was defined by IMGT convention, running from the second conserved V-encoded cysteine to the conserved J-encoded phenylalanine. The earlier analysis of fewer than 700 of the donors excluded sequences that lacked an unambiguous match to a single V gene segment. In an earlier analysis of a few hundred of the donors, a V segment was called functional when productive rearrangements were above 56.7%, and segregating when the standard deviation between donors exceeded 5%. A statistical classification framework was built for diagnosing cytomegalovirus status from the catalog of TCR beta chain sequences. In a later analysis, V and J genes were assigned by comparing TCR nucleotide sequences against IMGT/GENE-DB human TR gene sequences. The TCRdist pipeline was used in a later analysis to assign CDR3 sequences and most-parsimonious VDJ recombination scenarios. In a later analysis, each TCR beta chain was defined by its CDR3 amino acid sequence together with its V-gene family, and reads without a unique V-gene family were excluded. In a later analysis, approximately 640 highly shared, low-generation-probability nucleotide sequences were removed to address suspected cross-contamination and a sequencing artifact. A later analysis calculated a clonal expansion index for each public chain from normalized within-repertoire ranks of inferred template counts. In a later analysis, generation probabilities were computed with a VDJ recombination model fitted to out-of-frame rearrangements, and the resulting probabilities were checked against IGoR. Hypergeometric tests were used in a later analysis to score TCR-TCR, TCR-HLA and TCR-CMV co-occurrence, with a repertoire-size bias correction applied to the TCR pairs. False discovery rates were estimated in a later analysis by permuting HLA or CMV assignments 20 times. In a later analysis, co-occurring TCRs were grouped using DBSCAN, with TCRdist sequence similarity added in when clustering inside HLA-allele-positive subsets. Repertoires with fewer than 30,000 or more than 120,000 public chains, plus five repertoires with anomalous nucleotide sharing, were excluded from co-occurrence clustering. TCRdb re-hosts the immuneACCESS table, in-frame sequences only. Its copies lack some clones; in the studies checked, an unresolved V gene accounts for under half of them, and the cause for the rest is not known. Clone size and the V and J calls come from that table; the DNA yielded D and trimming. For this sample there are 85,000 to 100,000 clones; roughly 78% appear just once. The ten largest make up approximately 7.9% of the sample.

This receptor chain uses TRBV5-1 and TRBJ1-1; TRBD1 is a possible D gene, resting on 5 matching bases. The receptor comes from a man aged 25-40 years in good health and CMV-seronegative. Sequenced input: PBMCs. The nucleotide sequence is TGCGCCAGCACCCAATTCAGGGAGAACACTGAAGCTTTCTTT. Its amino acids are CASTQFRENTEAFF. Extended through the reference TRBV5-1 and TRBJ1-1 proteins, this CDR3 yields the full variable domain: KAGVTQTPRYLIKTRGQQVTLSCSPISGHRSVSWYQQTPGQGLQFLFEYFSETQRNKGNFPGRFSGRQFSNSRSEMNVSTLELGDSALYLCASTQFRENTEAFFGQGTRLTVV.